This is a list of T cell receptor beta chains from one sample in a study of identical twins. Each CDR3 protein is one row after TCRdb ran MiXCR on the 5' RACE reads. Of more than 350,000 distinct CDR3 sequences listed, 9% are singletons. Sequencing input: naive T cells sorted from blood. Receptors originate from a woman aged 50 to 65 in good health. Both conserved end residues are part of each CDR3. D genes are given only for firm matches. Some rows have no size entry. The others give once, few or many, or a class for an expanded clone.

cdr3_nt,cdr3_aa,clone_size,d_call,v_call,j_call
TGTGCCAGCACCGAGACTACCGGGGACGAGCAGTACTTC,CASTETTGDEQYF,few,.,TRBV12-3/TRBV12-4,TRBJ2-7
TGTGCCAGCACTACTTCAGGGACTAGCGGGCGCACAGATACGCAGTATTTT,CASTTSGTSGRTDTQYF,many,TRBD2,TRBV12-3/TRBV12-4,TRBJ2-3
TGCAGTGCTAGGTATCTAGCGCCCGGCACAGATACGCAGTATTTT,CSARYLAPGTDTQYF,.,.,TRBV20-1,TRBJ2-3
TGTGCCAGCAGCCCGTCGAGTAGCGGGAGGGCCGAGGGCAATGAGCAGTTCTTC,CASSPSSSGRAEGNEQFF,few,TRBD2,TRBV14,TRBJ2-1
TGCAGCGTTGGGGCTAGCGGGAGAAATGAGCAGTTCTTC,CSVGASGRNEQFF,many,TRBD2,TRBV29-1,TRBJ2-1
TGTGCCAGCAGCTTACTTGAGGGGGAGACCCAGTACTTC,CASSLLEGETQYF,many,.,TRBV7-6,TRBJ2-5
TGTGCCAGCAGCTTAGCGGCGGGGACAGACACTTACGAGCAGTACTTC,CASSLAAGTDTYEQYF,many,.,TRBV7-9,TRBJ2-7
TGCGCCAGCGGAAATCCAGGGGGCAATCAGCCCCAGCATTTT,CASGNPGGNQPQHF,few,.,TRBV4-1,TRBJ1-5
TGTGCCAGCAGCGGGGGGTCGGCAGATACGCAGTATTTT,CASSGGSADTQYF,.,.,TRBV9,TRBJ2-3
TGCAGTGCTTTGGAGCCGACAAGCTCCTACAATGAGCAGTTCTTC,CSALEPTSSYNEQFF,.,.,TRBV20-1,TRBJ2-1
TGTGCCAGCAGCCACGACCGGGATACGCAGTATTTT,CASSHDRDTQYF,.,.,TRBV5-6,TRBJ2-3
TGCAGCGTTGCAGGACAGGGGGTCGAGGCGAAAAACATTCAGTACTTC,CSVAGQGVEAKNIQYF,many,TRBD1,TRBV29-1,TRBJ2-4
TGCGCCAGCAGCTTGATGGCGGGAATTCATAATGAGCAGTTCTTC,CASSLMAGIHNEQFF,many,.,TRBV5-1,TRBJ2-1
TGTGCCAGCAGCCAAGTTGGCCAGGTCTCTGGAAACACCATATATTTT,CASSQVGQVSGNTIYF,.,.,TRBV3-1,TRBJ1-3
TGTGCCACAGTCCTATTTGCGGGAGTCTACAATGAGCAGTTCTTC,CATVLFAGVYNEQFF,.,TRBD2,TRBV27,TRBJ2-1
TGTGCCAGCAGCTTACCGGGTCGCCTGGACTATGGCTACACCTTC,CASSLPGRLDYGYTF,.,.,TRBV7-2,TRBJ1-2
TGCGCCAGCAACCGAGGACTAGCGGGAGGCCGTATCTCCTACGAGCAGTACTTC,CASNRGLAGGRISYEQYF,.,TRBD2,TRBV5-1,TRBJ2-7
TGTGCCAGCACTCAGGGTTGGGAGAGCAATCAGCCCCAGCATTTT,CASTQGWESNQPQHF,.,.,TRBV12-3/TRBV12-4,TRBJ1-5
TGTGCCATCAGTGTCAGGGGAGAAGCGCTGGGCTACGAGCAGTACTTC,CAISVRGEALGYEQYF,few,.,TRBV10-3,TRBJ2-7
TGTGCCAGCAGTTTAAGCCCTGAAGGAGGTAGCGGTTACTTC,CASSLSPEGGSGYF,many,.,TRBV27,TRBJ2-1
TGTGCCATCAGTGAGGTTTTGTATCAGCCCCAGCATTTT,CAISEVLYQPQHF,.,.,TRBV10-3,TRBJ1-5
TGCGCCAGCAGCCAAGCGGTCGGGGCTTACACTGAAGCTTTCTTT,CASSQAVGAYTEAFF,.,.,TRBV4-1,TRBJ1-1
TGTGCCAGCAGTCCCGGGACAGGGCCCCTCAATGAGCAGTTCTTC,CASSPGTGPLNEQFF,few,TRBD1,TRBV12-3/TRBV12-4,TRBJ2-1
TGTGCCAGTGGGGGACGGGAAACTAACTATGGCTACACCTTC,CASGGRETNYGYTF,many,.,TRBV12-3/TRBV12-4,TRBJ1-2
TGCGCCAGCACCGGAAGCATGAACACTGAAGCTTTCTTT,CASTGSMNTEAFF,many,.,TRBV5-1,TRBJ1-1
TGTGCCAGCAATGACCGAGGGAGTAGCAATCAGCCCCAGCATTTT,CASNDRGSSNQPQHF,few,.,TRBV12-3/TRBV12-4,TRBJ1-5
TGTGCCTGGAGCCGGGTTGGCTACACCTTC,CAWSRVGYTF,.,.,TRBV30,TRBJ1-2
TGTGCCAGCAGCGCCGGACTAGCGGGCTTCACAAACACAGATACGCAGTATTTT,CASSAGLAGFTNTDTQYF,.,TRBD2,TRBV9,TRBJ2-3
TGCGCCAGCAGCTTGGGACTAGCGGTTACCTACGAGCAGTACTTC,CASSLGLAVTYEQYF,.,TRBD2,TRBV5-1,TRBJ2-7